This T cell receptor (beta chain) was profiled in a study of T-cell reconstitution after alpha-beta-depleted transplantation in children. Study-level points and caveats: From newly produced T cells came most of the T-cell counts and diversity one year after transplant.

CDR1 is LNHNV and CDR2 is YYDKDF in the germline V gene (reference sequence). This CDR3 is 16 amino acids long. The V and J ends lost 0 bases and 3 bases, in that order; junction bases with no gene match: 4. Preparing the TCRbeta library involved the use of unique molecular identifiers. From the PCR reads, TCRdb called clonotypes with MiXCR, one entry per CDR3 protein. The profile covers 450,000 to 700,000 distinct CDR3 sequences, with 25% to 30% appearing a single time and 35% to 40% taken by the ten largest. This clonotype was counted between two and nine times. Antigen: not known. This clonotype was sampled from a boy under two years old with Wiskott-Aldrich syndrome, due to receive a stem cell transplant. The specimen was PBMCs, collected before TCRalphabeta/CD19-depleted stem cell transplant. This chain joins TRBV15 and TRBJ2-1; 8 bases match TRBD2. CDR3 DNA sequence: TGTGCCACCAGCAGAGATCAGCTAGCGGGCTACAATGAGCAGTTCTTC. Amino acids: CATSRDQLAGYNEQFF.